This record concerns one T cell receptor beta chain sequence. Only in-frame clones appear in the TCRdb table, and some are missing; sequencing was by immunoSEQ multiplex PCR. The sample yields just over 150,000 clones, approximately 91% seen once. This CDR3 has 16 residues. Germline CDR1 is SGDLS and CDR2 is YYNGEE. With 0 bases removed from V and 4 bases from J, the gap between germline ends came to 13 bases. This specimen comes from a study of T cell responses to AZD1222 COVID-19 vaccine. The source is an adult who received the AZD1222 COVID-19 vaccine. The V gene is TRBV9, the J gene TRBJ2-2; maybe TRBD1 (5 bases). Specimen: peripheral blood, collected 28 days after the second AZD1222 dose. The DNA for the CDR3 is TGTGCCAGCAGCGTAGGATGGGGCCCCGGCACCGGGGAGCTGTTTTTT. Translated: CASSVGWGPGTGELFF.